This TCR beta chain was recovered during a study of CD8 T cells in ankylosing spondylitis. The CDR3 extends over 17 amino acids. J gave up 7 bases and V 5 bases, and 11 bases lay outside the gene matches. Per germline, CDR1 SEHNR and CDR2 FQNEAQ (reference sequence). By quantitative 5'-RACE with molecular barcodes, the TCR beta libraries were made. Using its own MiXCR run on the 5' RACE reads, TCRdb lists one record per CDR3 protein. Among around 890,000 distinct CDR3 sequences listed, 12% were seen once. Study-level results: A TCR beta motif of about 8 highly homologous variants appeared characteristic of ankylosing spondylitis blood. Matched ankylosing spondylitis synovial fluid reportedly contained a significantly enriched population of disease-linked clones.

Points on this clonotype: The antigen remains undetermined.

Sequences were obtained from blood, either unsorted or a sorted T cell fraction (not recorded which). This rearrangement joins TRBV7-9 to TRBJ2-2; 12 bases line up with TRBD2. The receptor comes from a male donor with ankylosing spondylitis. CDR3 protein: CASSRRLLAGGIGELFF. The CDR3 DNA sequence: TGTGCCAGCAGCCGGAGACTTCTAGCGGGAGGGATCGGGGAGCTGTTTTTT.